These T cell receptor beta chains were read from a single sample in a study of blood T cell repertoires in COVID-19. Clones were read by immunoSEQ multiplex PCR, and TCRdb kept only the in-frame ones, dropping some. The profile shows 270,000 or so clones, under 90% of them singletons. The sequenced material came from peripheral blood. The receptors come from a woman in her thirties with COVID-19, enrolled during active disease. CDR3s include the opening cysteine and the closing phenylalanine or tryptophan. D genes are given only for firm matches. Rows may omit the clone size; those that give it use once, few, many or a size class.

d_call clone_size j_call v_call cdr3_nt cdr3_aa
TRBD1 NA TRBJ2-1 TRBV19 TGTGCCAGTAGCCGGACAGGGGATTACAATGAGCAGTTCTTC CASSRTGDYNEQFF
NA NA TRBJ2-7 TRBV5-4 TGTGCCAGCAGCTTGCCCAATTTGCGGGGGCCCTACGAGCAGTACTTC CASSLPNLRGPYEQYF
TRBD1 NA TRBJ2-5 TRBV3-1/TRBV3-2 TGTGCCAGCAGCCAAGAAGGGACAGAAGAGACCCAGTACTTC CASSQEGTEETQYF
NA once TRBJ1-4 TRBV4-2 TGTGCCAGCAGCCAAGAGGGGGCTGGGACCAATGAAAAACTGTTTTTT CASSQEGAGTNEKLFF
TRBD1 NA TRBJ1-2 TRBV24-1 TGTGCCACCAGTGATGTGGACAGGGGGTCGAATAACTATGGCTACACCTTC CATSDVDRGSNNYGYTF
NA NA TRBJ2-6 TRBV4-1 TGCGCCAGCAGCCGGGGCGACCTCTCTGGGGCCAACGTCCTGACTTTC CASSRGDLSGANVLTF
TRBD1 NA TRBJ1-6 TRBV6-5 TGTGCCAGCACCCCAAGGACAGGGCTGAGATCACCCCTCCACTTT CASTPRTGLRSPLHF
NA NA TRBJ2-7 TRBV2 TGTGCCAGCCGGACCGCTTCGGAGGGGCAGTACTTC CASRTASEGQYF
NA NA TRBJ1-3 TRBV2 TGTGCCAGCACCAAAGGGACATACGGCCGTGGAAACACCATATATTTT CASTKGTYGRGNTIYF
NA NA TRBJ1-1 TRBV5-1 TGCGCCAGCAGCTTTACAGGGCGTGGCACTGAAGCTTTCTTT CASSFTGRGTEAFF
TRBD1 NA TRBJ2-7 TRBV9 TGTGCCAGCAGCGTCGGGACAGGCGCTTCCTACGAGCAGTACTTC CASSVGTGASYEQYF
NA NA TRBJ1-6 TRBV3-1/TRBV3-2 TGTGCCAGCAGCCATAGGGGATCACCCCTCCACTTT CASSHRGSPLHF
TRBD1 NA TRBJ1-5 TRBV7-9 TGTGCCAGCAGCCTGGACAGGGAGGTGGGTCAGCCCCAGCATTTT CASSLDREVGQPQHF
TRBD1 NA TRBJ2-1 TRBV7-9 TGTGCCAGCAGCTTGGGACAGGGGTCTTACAATGAGCAGTTCTTC CASSLGQGSYNEQFF
NA NA TRBJ1-1 TRBV3-1/TRBV3-2 TGTGCCAGCAGCCTTAATATCATGCCGCAGGCGATCACTGAAGCTTTCTTT CASSLNIMPQAITEAFF
NA NA TRBJ2-5 TRBV7-9 TGTGCCAGCTCAAAGACTGGAGAAGAGACCCAGTACTTC CASSKTGEETQYF
NA NA TRBJ1-1 TRBV5-1 TGCGCCAGCAGCGTAGGCGAGGGCACTGAAGCTTTCTTT CASSVGEGTEAFF
NA once TRBJ1-1 TRBV7-8 TGTGCCAGCAGCTTATCACTGCTATTTATGAACACTGAAGCTTTCTTT CASSLSLLFMNTEAFF
NA NA TRBJ2-2 TRBV6-2/TRBV6-3 TGTGCCAGCAGTCCCACTCGAGGGACCGGGGAGCTGTTTTTT CASSPTRGTGELFF
TRBD1 NA TRBJ1-6 TRBV6-5 TGTGCCAGCAGCGGGGACAGGTTCGGTAATTCACCCCTCCACTTT CASSGDRFGNSPLHF
NA NA TRBJ2-6 TRBV18 TGTGCCAGCTCACCGCTCCATTCAAGAAATACAATCTCTGGGGCCAACGTCCTGACTTTC CASSPLHSRNTISGANVLTF
NA few TRBJ2-7 TRBV4-1 TGCGCCAGCAGCCAAGATCGAAGTCGCTTAGCCGGGTACGAGCAGTACTTC CASSQDRSRLAGYEQYF
NA NA TRBJ2-6 TRBV4-1 TGCGCCAGCAAGAGCAACTCTGGGGCCAACGTCCTGACTTTC CASKSNSGANVLTF
TRBD1 NA TRBJ2-7 TRBV27 TGTGCCAGCAGTTTAACGTACAGGGGGCTATACGAGCAGTACTTC CASSLTYRGLYEQYF
NA NA TRBJ1-1 TRBV19 TGTGCCACCCGAGTTGATGGGGCCGTGAACACTGAAGCTTTCTTT CATRVDGAVNTEAFF
NA NA TRBJ1-1 TRBV19 TGTGCCAGTAAACAGGGCATCACTGAAGCTTTCTTT CASKQGITEAFF
TRBD2 NA TRBJ2-3 TRBV5-5 TGTGCCAGCAGCCCACGGACGTCACTTAGCGGGCGTACAGATACGCAGTATTTT CASSPRTSLSGRTDTQYF